The T cell receptor beta chain described here comes from a study of tumor and adjacent non-tumor tissue in lung cancer. The V end was cut by 5 bases, the J end by 3 bases, with 12 bases between. This CDR3 spans 13 amino acids. The germline CDR1 and CDR2 sequences are SGHRS and YFSETQ. This sample's RNA came from whole unsorted tissue. More than 3 cm separated this lung sample from the edge of the tumor. TCRbeta libraries were built with three rounds of nested PCR, modified from ARM-PCR. In TCRdb, the multiplex PCR reads were re-called with MiXCR into one record per CDR3 protein. The sample includes approximately 120,000 distinct CDR3 sequences, 60% to 70% of them seen just once.

The V gene is TRBV5-1, the J gene TRBJ2-7; tentative D call: TRBD1 (5 bases). The sample consisted of distant non-tumor lung tissue. The origin of this receptor is a man in his sixties with non-small cell lung cancer. The chain's CDR3 is CASSTRTNYEQYF. The CDR3 bases are TGCGCCAGCAGTACCAGGACAAACTACGAGCAGTACTTC. Drawing the rest from reference TRBV5-1 and TRBJ2-7, the complete variable domain is KAGVTQTPRYLIKTRGQQVTLSCSPISGHRSVSWYQQTPGQGLQFLFEYFSETQRNKGNFPGRFSGRQFSNSRSEMNVSTLELGDSALYLCASSTRTNYEQYFGPGTRLTVT.